This T cell receptor (beta chain) was identified in a study of identical twins. Addition of a universal primer site occurred through template switching, and cDNA carried unique molecular identifiers. Each CDR3 protein gets one entry after TCRdb re-called the 5' RACE reads with MiXCR. The table records approximately 470,000 distinct CDR3 sequences, 13% to 15% of them present only once. Study conclusions and caveats: Within monozygotic twins, out-of-frame TCR alpha sharing was underestimated by the models. Abundant beta clonotypes from cord blood had fewer insertions, unlike memory repertoires, which showed none.

CDR1 is SGHKS and CDR2 is YYEKEE in the germline V gene (reference sequence). V lost 1 base to trimming and J lost 5 bases; unmatched junction nucleotides: 8. The CDR3 consists of 16 residues. A word on this clonotype: Its antigen is not identified.

Every donor was a healthy Caucasian. These data also featured in a second study, about yellow fever vaccine responses in identical twins.

This clonotype was sampled from a woman aged 18-35 years in good health. The sample taken for sequencing was CD4+ T cells sorted from blood. The rearrangement links TRBV5-5 to TRBJ2-5; 10 positions match TRBD1. The CDR3 sequence is CASSLRWTGGEETQYF. The CDR3 DNA reads as TGTGCCAGCAGCTTGCGTTGGACAGGGGGGGAGGAGACCCAGTACTTC.